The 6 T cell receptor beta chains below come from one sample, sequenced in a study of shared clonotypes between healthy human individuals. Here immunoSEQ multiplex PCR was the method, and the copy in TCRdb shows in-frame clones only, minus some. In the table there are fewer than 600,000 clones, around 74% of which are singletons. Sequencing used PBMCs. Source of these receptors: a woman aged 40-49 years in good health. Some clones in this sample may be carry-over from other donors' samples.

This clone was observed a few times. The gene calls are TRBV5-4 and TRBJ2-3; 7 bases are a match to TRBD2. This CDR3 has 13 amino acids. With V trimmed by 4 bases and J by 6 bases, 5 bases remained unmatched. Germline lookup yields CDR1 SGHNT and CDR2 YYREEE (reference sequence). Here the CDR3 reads CASSQRGQDTQYF. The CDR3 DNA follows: TGTGCCAGCAGCCAGCGGGGCCAGGATACGCAGTATTTT.

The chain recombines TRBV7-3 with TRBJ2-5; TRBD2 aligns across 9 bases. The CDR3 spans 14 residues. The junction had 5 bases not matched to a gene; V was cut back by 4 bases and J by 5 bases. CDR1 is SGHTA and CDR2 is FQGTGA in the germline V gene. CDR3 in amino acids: CASSYGREGETQYF. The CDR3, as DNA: TGTGCCAGCAGCTATGGGCGGGAGGGCGAGACCCAGTACTTC.

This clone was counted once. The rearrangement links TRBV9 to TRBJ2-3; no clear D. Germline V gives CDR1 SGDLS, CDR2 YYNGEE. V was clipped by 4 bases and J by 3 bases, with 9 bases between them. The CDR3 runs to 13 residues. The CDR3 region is CASSLEPTDTQYF. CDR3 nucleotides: TGTGCCAGCAGCTTGGAGCCGACAGATACGCAGTATTTT.

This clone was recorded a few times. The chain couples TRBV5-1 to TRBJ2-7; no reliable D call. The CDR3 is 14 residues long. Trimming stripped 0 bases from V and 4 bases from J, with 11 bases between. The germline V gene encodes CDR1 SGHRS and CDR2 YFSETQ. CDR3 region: CASSLGTDVYEQYF. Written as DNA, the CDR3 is TGCGCCAGCAGCTTGGGGACGGATGTTTACGAGCAGTACTTC.

Here the CDR3 reads CASSQDLGSNEKLFF. For the CDR3, the DNA is TGCGCCAGCAGCCAAGATCTGGGGAGTAATGAAAAACTGTTTTTT. V gene TRBV4-3 combines with J gene TRBJ1-4, with no clear D. Germline V CDR1 and CDR2: LGHNA, YSLEER. The CDR3 runs to 15 residues. V dropped 0 bases and J dropped 4 bases, with 9 bases sitting between them.

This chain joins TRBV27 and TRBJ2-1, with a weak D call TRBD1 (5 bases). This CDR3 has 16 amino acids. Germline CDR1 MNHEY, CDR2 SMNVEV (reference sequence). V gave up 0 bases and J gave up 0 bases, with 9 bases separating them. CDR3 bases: TGTGCCAGCAGTTTATCGATTGGGGCCTCCTACAATGAGCAGTTCTTC. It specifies CASSLSIGASYNEQFF.